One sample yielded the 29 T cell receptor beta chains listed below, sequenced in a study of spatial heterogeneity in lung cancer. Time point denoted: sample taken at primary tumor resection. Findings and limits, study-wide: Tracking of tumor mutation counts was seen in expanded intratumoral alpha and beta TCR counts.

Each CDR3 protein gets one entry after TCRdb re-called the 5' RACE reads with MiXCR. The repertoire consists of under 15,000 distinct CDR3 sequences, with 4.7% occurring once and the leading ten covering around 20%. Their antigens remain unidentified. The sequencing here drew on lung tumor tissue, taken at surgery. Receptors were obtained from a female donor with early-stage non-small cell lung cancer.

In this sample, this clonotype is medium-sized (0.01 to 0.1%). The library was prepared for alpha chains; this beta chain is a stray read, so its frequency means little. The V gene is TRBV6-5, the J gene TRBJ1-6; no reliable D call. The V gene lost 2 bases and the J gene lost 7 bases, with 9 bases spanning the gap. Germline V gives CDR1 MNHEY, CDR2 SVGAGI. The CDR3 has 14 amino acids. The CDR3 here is CASSYHGPNSPLHF. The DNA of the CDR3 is TGTGCCAGCAGTTACCACGGGCCAAATTCACCCCTCCACTTT.

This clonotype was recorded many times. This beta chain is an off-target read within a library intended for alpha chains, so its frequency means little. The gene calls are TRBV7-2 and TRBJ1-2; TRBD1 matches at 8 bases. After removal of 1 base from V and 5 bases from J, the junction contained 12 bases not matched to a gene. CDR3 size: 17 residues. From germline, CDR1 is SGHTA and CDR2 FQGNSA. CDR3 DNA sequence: TGTGCCAGCAGCTTAGTGGGACAGGCGGCCCTTGGATATGGCTACACCTTC. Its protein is CASSLVGQAALGYGYTF.

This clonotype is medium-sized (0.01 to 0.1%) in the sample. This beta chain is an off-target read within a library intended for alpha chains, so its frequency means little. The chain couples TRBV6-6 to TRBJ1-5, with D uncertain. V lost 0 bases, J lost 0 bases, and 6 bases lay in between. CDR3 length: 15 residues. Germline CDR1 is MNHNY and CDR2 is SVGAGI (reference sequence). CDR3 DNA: TGTGCCAGCAGTTACTCCGCGGATAGCAATCAGCCCCAGCATTTT. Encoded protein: CASSYSADSNQPQHF.

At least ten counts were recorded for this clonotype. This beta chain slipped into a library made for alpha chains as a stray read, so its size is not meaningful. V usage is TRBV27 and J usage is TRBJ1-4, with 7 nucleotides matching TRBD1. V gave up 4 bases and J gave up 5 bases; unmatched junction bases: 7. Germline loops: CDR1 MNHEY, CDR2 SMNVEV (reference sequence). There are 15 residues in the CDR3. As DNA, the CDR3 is TGTGCCAGCAGTTCCCCAGGACAGGTGAATGAAAAACTGTTTTTT. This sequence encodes CASSSPGQVNEKLFF.

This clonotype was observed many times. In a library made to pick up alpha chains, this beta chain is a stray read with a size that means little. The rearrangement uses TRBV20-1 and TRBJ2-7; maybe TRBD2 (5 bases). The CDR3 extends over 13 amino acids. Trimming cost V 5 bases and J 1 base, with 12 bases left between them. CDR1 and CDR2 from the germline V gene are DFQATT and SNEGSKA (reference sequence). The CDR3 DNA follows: TGCAGTGCTGAGGGCGCCGGGTCCTACGAGCAGTACTTC. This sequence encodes CSAEGAGSYEQYF.

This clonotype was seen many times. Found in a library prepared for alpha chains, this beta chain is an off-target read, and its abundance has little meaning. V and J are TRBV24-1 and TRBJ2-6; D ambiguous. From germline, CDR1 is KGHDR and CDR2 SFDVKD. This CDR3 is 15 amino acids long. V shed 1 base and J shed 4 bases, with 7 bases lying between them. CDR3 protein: CATSDLRRGANVLTF. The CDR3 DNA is TGTGCCACCAGTGATTTAAGGCGAGGGGCCAACGTCCTGACTTTC.

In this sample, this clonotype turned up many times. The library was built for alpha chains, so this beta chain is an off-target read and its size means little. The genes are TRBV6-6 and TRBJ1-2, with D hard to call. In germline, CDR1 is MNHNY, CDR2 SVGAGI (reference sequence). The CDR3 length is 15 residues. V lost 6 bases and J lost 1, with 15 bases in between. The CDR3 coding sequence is TGTGCCAGCAGCTCAGAAGAGAGGGTTAACTATGGCTACACCTTC. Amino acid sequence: CASSSEERVNYGYTF.

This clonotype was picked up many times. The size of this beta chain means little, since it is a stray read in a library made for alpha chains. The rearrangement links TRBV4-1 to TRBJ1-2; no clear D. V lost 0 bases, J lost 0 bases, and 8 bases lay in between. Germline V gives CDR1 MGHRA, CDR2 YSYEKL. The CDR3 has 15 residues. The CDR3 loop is CASSQDPRANYGYTF. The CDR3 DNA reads TGCGCCAGCAGCCAAGACCCCCGGGCTAACTATGGCTACACCTTC.

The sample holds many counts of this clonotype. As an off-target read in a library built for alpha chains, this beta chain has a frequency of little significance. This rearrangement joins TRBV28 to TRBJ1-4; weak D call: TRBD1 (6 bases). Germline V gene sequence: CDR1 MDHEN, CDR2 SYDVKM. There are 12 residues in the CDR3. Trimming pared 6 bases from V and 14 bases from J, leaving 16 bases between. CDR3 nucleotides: TGTGCCAGCAGCCCAGGGTTTAGGGGGCTGTTTTTT. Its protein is CASSPGFRGLFF.

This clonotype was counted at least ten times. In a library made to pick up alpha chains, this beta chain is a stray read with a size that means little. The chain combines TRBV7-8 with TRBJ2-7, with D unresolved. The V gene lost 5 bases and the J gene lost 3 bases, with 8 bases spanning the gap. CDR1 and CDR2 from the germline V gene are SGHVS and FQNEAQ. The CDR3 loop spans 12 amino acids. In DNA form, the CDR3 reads TGTGCCAGCAGCCCGACGAACTACGAGCAGTACTTC. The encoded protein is CASSPTNYEQYF.

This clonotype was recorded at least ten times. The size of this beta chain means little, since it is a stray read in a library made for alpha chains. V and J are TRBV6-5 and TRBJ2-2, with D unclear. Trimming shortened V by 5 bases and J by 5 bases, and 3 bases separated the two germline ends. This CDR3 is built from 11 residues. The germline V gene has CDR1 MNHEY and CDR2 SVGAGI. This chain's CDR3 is CASSPTGELFF. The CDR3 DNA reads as TGTGCCAGCAGTCCAACCGGGGAGCTGTTTTTT.

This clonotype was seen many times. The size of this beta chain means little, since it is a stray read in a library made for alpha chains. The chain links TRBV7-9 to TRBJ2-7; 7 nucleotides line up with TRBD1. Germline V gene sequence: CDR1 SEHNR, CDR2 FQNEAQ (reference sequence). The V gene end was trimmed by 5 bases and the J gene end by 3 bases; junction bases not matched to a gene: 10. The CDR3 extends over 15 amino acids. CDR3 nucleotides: TGTGCCAGCAGCAAGAGACAGGGTGAACGCTACGAGCAGTACTTC. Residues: CASSKRQGERYEQYF.

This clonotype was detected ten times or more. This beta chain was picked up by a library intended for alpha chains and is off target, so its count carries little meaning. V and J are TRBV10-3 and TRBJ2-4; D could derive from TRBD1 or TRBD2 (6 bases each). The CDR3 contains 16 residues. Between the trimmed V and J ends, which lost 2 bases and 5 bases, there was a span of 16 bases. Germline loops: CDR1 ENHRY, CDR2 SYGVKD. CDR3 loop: CAISEGTGAGENIQYF. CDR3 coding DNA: TGTGCCATCAGTGAGGGGACTGGGGCAGGGGAAAACATTCAGTACTTC.

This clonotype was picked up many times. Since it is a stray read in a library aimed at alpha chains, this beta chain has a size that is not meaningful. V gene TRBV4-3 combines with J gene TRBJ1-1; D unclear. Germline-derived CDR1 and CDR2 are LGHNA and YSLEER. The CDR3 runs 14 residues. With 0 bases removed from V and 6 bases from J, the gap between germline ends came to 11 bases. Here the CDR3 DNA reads TGCGCCAGCAGCCAAGACAGCTCGGACGCTGAAGCTTTCTTT. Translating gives CASSQDSSDAEAFF.

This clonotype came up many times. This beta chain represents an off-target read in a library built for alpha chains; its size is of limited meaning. CDR3 bases: TGCGCCAGCAGTGAGGCAACTAGCGGGGGAGACAATGAGCAGTTCTTC. It translates to CASSEATSGGDNEQFF. The chain carries TRBV10-1 and TRBJ2-1, with 11 bases fitting TRBD2. The CDR3 sequence is 16 residues long. Germline V gene lookup returns CDR1 WNHNN and CDR2 SYGVQD (reference sequence). J gave up 5 bases and V 2 bases, and 5 bases lay outside the gene matches.

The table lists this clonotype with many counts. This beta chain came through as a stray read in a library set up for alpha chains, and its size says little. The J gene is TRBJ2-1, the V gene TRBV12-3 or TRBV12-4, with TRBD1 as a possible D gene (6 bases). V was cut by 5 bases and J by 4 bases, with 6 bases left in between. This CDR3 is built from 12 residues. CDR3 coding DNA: TGTGCCAGCAGTGGACAGTACAATGAGCAGTTCTTC. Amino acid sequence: CASSGQYNEQFF.

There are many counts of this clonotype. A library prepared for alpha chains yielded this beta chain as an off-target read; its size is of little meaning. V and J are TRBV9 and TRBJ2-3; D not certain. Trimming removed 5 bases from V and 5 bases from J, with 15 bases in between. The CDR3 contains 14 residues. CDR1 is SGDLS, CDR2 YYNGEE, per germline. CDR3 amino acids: CASRRDLRLDTQYF. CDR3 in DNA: TGTGCCAGCAGACGCGACCTGCGCTTAGATACGCAGTATTTT. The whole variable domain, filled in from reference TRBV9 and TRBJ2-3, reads DSGVTQTPKHLITATGQRVTLRCSPRSGDLSVYWYQQSLDQGLQFLIQYYNGEERAKGNILERFSAQQFPDLHSELNLSSLELGDSALYFCASRRDLRLDTQYFGPGTRLTVL.

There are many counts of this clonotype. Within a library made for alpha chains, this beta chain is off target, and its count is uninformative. DNA of the CDR3: TGCGCCAGCAGCCCGGACAGGGGGCAGGATACGCAGTATTTT. Translation gives CASSPDRGQDTQYF. The genes are TRBV5-1 and TRBJ2-3, with 11 bases that match TRBD1. V lost 4 bases, J lost 6 bases, and 4 bases stayed unmatched. Germline V gives CDR1 SGHRS, CDR2 YFSETQ. The CDR3 contains 14 residues.

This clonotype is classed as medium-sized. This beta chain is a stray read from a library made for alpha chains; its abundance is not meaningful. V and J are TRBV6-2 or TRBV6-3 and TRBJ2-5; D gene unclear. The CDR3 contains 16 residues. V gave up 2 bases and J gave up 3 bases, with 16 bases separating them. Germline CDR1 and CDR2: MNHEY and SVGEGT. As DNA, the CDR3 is TGTGCCAGCAGTTACCGCGCCGGGTTTGGTGAAGAGACCCAGTACTTC. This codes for CASSYRAGFGEETQYF.

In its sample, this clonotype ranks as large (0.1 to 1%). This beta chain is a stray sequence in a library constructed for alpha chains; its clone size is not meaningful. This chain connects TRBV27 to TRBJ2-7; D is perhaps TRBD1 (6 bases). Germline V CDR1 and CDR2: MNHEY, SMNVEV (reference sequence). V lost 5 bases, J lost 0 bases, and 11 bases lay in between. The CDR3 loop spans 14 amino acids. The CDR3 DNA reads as TGTGCCAGCAGTGGTCAGGGGAGCTCCTACGAGCAGTACTTC. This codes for CASSGQGSSYEQYF.

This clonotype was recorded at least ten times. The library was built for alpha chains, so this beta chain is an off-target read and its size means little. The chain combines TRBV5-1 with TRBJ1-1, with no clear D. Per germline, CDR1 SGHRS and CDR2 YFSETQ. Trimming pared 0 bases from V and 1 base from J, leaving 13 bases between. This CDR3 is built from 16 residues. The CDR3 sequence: CASSLGSAHGNTEAFF. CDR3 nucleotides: TGCGCCAGCAGCTTGGGGTCAGCCCATGGGAACACTGAAGCTTTCTTT. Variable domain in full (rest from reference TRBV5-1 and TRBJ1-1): KAGVTQTPRYLIKTRGQQVTLSCSPISGHRSVSWYQQTPGQGLQFLFEYFSETQRNKGNFPGRFSGRQFSNSRSEMNVSTLELGDSALYLCASSLGSAHGNTEAFFGQGTRLTVV.

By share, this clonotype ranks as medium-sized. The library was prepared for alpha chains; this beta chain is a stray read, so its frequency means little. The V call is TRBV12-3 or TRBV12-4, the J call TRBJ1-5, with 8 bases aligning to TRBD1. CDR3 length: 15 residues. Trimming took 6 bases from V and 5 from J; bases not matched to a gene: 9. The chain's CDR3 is CASSYRAGGDQPQHF. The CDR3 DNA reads TGTGCCAGCAGCTACCGGGCAGGGGGCGATCAGCCCCAGCATTTT.

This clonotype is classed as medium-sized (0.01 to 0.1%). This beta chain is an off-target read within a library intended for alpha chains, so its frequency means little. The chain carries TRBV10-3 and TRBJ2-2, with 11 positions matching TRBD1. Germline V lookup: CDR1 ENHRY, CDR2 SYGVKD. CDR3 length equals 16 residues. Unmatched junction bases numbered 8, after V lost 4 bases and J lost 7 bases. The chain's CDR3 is CAISASDRGLNGELFF. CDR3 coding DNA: TGTGCCATCAGTGCCTCGGACAGGGGGCTTAACGGGGAGCTGTTTTTT.

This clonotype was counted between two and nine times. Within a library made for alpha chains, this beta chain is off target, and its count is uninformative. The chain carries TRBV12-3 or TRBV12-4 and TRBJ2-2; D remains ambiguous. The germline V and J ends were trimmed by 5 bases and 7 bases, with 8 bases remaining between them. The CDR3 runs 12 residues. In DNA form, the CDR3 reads TGTGCCAGCAGTCTGAGTGTCGGGGAGCTGTTTTTT. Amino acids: CASSLSVGELFF.

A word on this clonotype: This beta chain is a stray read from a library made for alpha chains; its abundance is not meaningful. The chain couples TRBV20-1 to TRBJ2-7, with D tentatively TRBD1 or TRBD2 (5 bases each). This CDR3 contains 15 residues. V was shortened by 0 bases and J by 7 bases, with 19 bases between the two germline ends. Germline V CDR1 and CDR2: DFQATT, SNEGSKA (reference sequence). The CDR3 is CSARDSGTQTGEQYF. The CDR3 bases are TGCAGTGCTAGAGATTCTGGGACCCAGACGGGGGAGCAGTACTTC.

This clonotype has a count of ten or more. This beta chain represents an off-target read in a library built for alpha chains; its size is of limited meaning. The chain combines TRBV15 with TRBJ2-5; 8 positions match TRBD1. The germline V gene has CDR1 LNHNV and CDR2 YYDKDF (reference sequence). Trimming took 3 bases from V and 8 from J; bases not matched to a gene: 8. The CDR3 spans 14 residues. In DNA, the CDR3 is TGTGCCACCAGCAGGGTCGGGACAGGAGAAACCCAGTACTTC. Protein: CATSRVGTGETQYF.

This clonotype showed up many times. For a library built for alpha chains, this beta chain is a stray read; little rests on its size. CDR3 DNA: TGCAGTGCTAATAGAGGCCCGGGATACGAGCAGTACTTC. Translated: CSANRGPGYEQYF. The chain joins TRBV20-1 to TRBJ2-7, with a weak D call TRBD2 (5 bases). V was pared by 4 bases and J by 4 bases, with 14 bases between. Germline CDR1 and CDR2: DFQATT and SNEGSKA (reference sequence). The CDR3 spans 13 residues.

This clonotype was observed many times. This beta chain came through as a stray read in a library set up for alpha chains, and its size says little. CDR3 in amino acids: CASSLGLVPYQETQYF. In DNA form, the CDR3 reads TGCGCCAGCAGCTTGGGACTAGTCCCGTACCAAGAGACCCAGTACTTC. The V and J genes are TRBV5-1 and TRBJ2-5; tentatively, D is TRBD2 (6 bases). The CDR3 is made up of 16 amino acids. The germline V and J ends were trimmed by 0 bases and 0 bases, with 12 bases remaining between them. Germline CDR1 SGHRS, CDR2 YFSETQ.

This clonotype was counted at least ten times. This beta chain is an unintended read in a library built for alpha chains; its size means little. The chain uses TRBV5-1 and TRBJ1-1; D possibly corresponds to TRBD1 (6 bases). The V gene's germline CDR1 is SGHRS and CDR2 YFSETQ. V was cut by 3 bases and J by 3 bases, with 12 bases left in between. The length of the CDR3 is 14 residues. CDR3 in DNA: TGCGCCAGCAGCTCCACAGGGAGGGACACTGAAGCTTTCTTT. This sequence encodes CASSSTGRDTEAFF.